The entry below gives a single T cell receptor beta chain sequence along with its context. Its antigen is undetermined. The DNA ends 3 residues before the CDR3 does, and the rest of the CDR3 is filled in from the germline J gene. TCRdb's table, derived via immunoSEQ multiplex PCR, lists solely in-frame clones and lacks some. The repertoire table contains tens of thousands of clones. The record originates from a study of T cells in women clearing cervical HPV infection. Study-level points and caveats: CIN3+ cases had significantly higher TCR repertoire richness than controls, but evenness did not differ. Unknown T-cell numbers per sample may underlie the richness differences. It is unknown whether associations predate infection; no effector/memory or HPV-specific sorting.

The germline gives CDR1 SGHTA, CDR2 FQGTGA. The junction had 0 bases not matched to a gene; V was cut back by 5 bases and J by 1 base. There are 14 residues in the CDR3. V usage is TRBV7-3 and J usage is TRBJ2-3; 10 nucleotides agree with TRBD2. This clonotype was obtained from a woman between 18 and 70 years old with a cervical HPV16 infection that either progressed to CIN3+ or cleared (not recorded which). Sequencing used blood buffy coat. The CDR3 sequence is CASSGLAGTDTQYF. CDR3 bases read: TGTGCCAGCAGCGGACTAGCGGGCACAGATACG. The full variable domain, completed using reference TRBV7-3 and TRBJ2-3, is GAGVSQTPSNKVTEKGKYVELRCDPISGHTALYWYRQSLGQGPEFLIYFQGTGAADDSGLPNDRFFAVRPEGSVSTLKIQRTERGDSAVYLCASSGLAGTDTQYFGPGTRLTVL.